Listed below are T cell receptor beta chains from one sample, sequenced in a study of OX40 agonist ivuxolimab in advanced cancers. Method: immunoSEQ multiplex PCR; TCRdb's copy keeps in-frame clones and lacks some. Of about 25,000 clones listed, roughly 93% are singletons. The sample was CD4+ or CD8+ T cells sorted from blood, taken in a trial of the OX40 agonist ivuxolimab. The source is an adult with an advanced solid tumor such as melanoma, head and neck, liver or kidney cancer. Both conserved end residues are trimmed from each CDR3.

j_gene: TRBJ1-2; v_gene: TRBV6-1; CDR3aa: ASRPGQGAQVGYT
j_gene: TRBJ2-1; v_gene: TRBV27; CDR3aa: ASSLYGLAGYNEQF
j_gene: TRBJ2-1; v_gene: TRBV6-5; CDR3aa: ASSSRTSGRRYEQF
j_gene: TRBJ2-2; v_gene: TRBV13; CDR3aa: ASSPGTGRYTGELF
j_gene: TRBJ2-5; v_gene: TRBV7-2; CDR3aa: ASNLRGAGLETQY
j_gene: TRBJ2-7; v_gene: TRBV10-3; CDR3aa: ATGGGSYEQY
j_gene: TRBJ1-4; v_gene: TRBV6-7; CDR3aa: ASSYGPRGEKLF
j_gene: TRBJ2-2; v_gene: TRBV18; CDR3aa: ASSRTEDTGELF
j_gene: TRBJ2-1; v_gene: TRBV5-4; CDR3aa: ASLPGGGSYNEQF
j_gene: TRBJ2-5; v_gene: TRBV28; CDR3aa: ASSLQGWETQY
j_gene: TRBJ2-7; v_gene: TRBV25-1; CDR3aa: ASSRTSLSYEQY
j_gene: TRBJ1-1; v_gene: TRBV7-3; CDR3aa: ASSPTGQGHTEAF